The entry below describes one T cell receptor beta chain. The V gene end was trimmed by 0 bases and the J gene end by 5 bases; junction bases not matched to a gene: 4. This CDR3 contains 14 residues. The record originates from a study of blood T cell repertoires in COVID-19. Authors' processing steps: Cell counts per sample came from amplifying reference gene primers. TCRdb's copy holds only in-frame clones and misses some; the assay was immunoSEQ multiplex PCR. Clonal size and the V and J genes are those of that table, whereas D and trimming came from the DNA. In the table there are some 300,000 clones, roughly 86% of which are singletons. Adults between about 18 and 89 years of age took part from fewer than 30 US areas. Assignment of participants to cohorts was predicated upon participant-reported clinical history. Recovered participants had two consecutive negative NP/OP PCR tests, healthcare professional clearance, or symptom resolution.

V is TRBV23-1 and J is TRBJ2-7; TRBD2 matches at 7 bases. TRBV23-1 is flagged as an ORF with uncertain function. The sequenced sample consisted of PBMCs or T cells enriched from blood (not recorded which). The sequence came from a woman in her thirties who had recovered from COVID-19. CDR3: CASSQSLRGNEQYF. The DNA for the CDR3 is TGCGCCAGCAGTCAATCGTTGCGGGGGAACGAGCAGTACTTC.